Below, 23 T cell receptor beta chains from the same sample are listed, as sequenced in a study of tumor and adjacent non-tumor tissue in lung cancer. A modified ARM-PCR protocol with three rounds of nested PCR amplified TCRbeta. TCRdb recomputed calls from the multiplex PCR reads with MiXCR, one row per CDR3 protein. The sample consists of roughly 43,000 distinct CDR3 sequences, over 55% of them appearing once. RNA was extracted from bulk tissue without any cell sorting. This non-tumor lung sample came from over 3 cm beyond the tumor edge. The material sequenced was distant non-tumor lung tissue. The receptors shown here come from a man in his fifties with non-small cell lung cancer.

This clonotype was seen many times. This rearrangement joins TRBV29-1 to TRBJ2-1; a weak D match, TRBD1 (5 bases). V lost 7 bases, J lost 0 bases, and 13 bases lay in between. The CDR3 sequence is 14 residues long. Germline V CDR1 and CDR2: SQVTM, ANQGSEA. CDR3 sequence (DNA): TGCAGCGGGGGCGACAGAGCCTCCTACAATGAGCAGTTCTTC. It codes for CSGGDRASYNEQFF.

As to this clonotype: The germline gene is not matched at one end of the junction; a read error may be the cause. This sequence joins TRBV29-1 and TRBJ2-1; D tentatively reads TRBD1 or TRBD2 (5 bases each). The CDR3 extends over 16 amino acids. Germline V gives CDR1 SQVTM, CDR2 ANQGSEA. CDR3 residues: CSVEPLLSGRRNEQFF. CDR3 DNA sequence: TGCAGTGTTGAACCGCTTCTGTCGGGACGAAGGAATGAGCAGTTCTTC.

This clonotype has only one observation. This may arise from a read error, as a much more abundant clone is one base away. This CDR3 is CACSSGTGDEKLFF. CDR3 bases: TGTGCCTGCTCCTCCGGGACAGGGGACGAAAAACTGTTTTTT. The V and J genes are TRBV30 and TRBJ1-4; 10 nucleotides line up with TRBD1. The CDR3 contains 14 residues. Trimming cost V 6 bases and J 8 bases; bases outside gene matches: 9. Germline V lookup: CDR1 GTSNPN, CDR2 SVGIG (reference sequence).

In regard to this clonotype: A much larger clone differs from this one at a single base, so this may be a read error. This chain links TRBV30 with TRBJ1-3; D gene ambiguous. Between the trimmed V and J ends, which lost 8 bases and 5 bases, there was a span of 16 bases. Germline CDR1 and CDR2: GTSNPN and SVGIG (reference sequence). There are 13 residues in the CDR3. The CDR3 spells CALAHESRNTIYF. CDR3 nucleotides: TGTGCCCTCGCTCACGAGTCTAGAAACACCATATATTTT.

This clonotype was recorded at least ten times. This rearrangement joins TRBV10-3 to TRBJ2-7; TRBD1 matches 8 bases. CDR1 is ENHRY, CDR2 SYGVKD, per germline. This CDR3 has 19 residues. V trimming: 0 bases; J trimming: 3 bases; junction bases outside the gene matches: 16. The CDR3 nucleotides are TGTGCCATCAGTGAGTCGCAAGGATTAAGTAGGACAGGGCTCTACGAGCAGTACTTC. Translation: CAISESQGLSRTGLYEQYF.

Points on this clonotype: Sequence at one end of the junction differs from germline and may be a read error. The rearrangement uses TRBV28 and TRBJ1-2; D is possibly TRBD1 (5 bases). Germline V lookup: CDR1 MDHEN, CDR2 SYDVKM. The CDR3 sequence is 15 residues long. CDR3 nucleotide sequence: TGTGCCTGCAGTTTAATCGGGGGAACTAACTATGGCTACACCTTC. It translates to CACSLIGGTNYGYTF.

Worth noting for this clonotype: A much larger clone differs from this one at a single base, so this may be a read error. The chain carries TRBV5-5 and TRBJ2-1, with a tentative D call TRBD2 (5 bases). CDR1 and CDR2 (germline): SGHKS, YYEKEE (reference sequence). The CDR3 totals 15 residues. CDR3 coding DNA: TGTGCCAGCAGCTCCGGACTCAGCTCCTACAATGGGCAGTTCTTC. Translation gives CASSSGLSSYNGQFF.

Turning to this clonotype: Sequence at one end of the junction differs from germline and may be a read error. This rearrangement joins TRBV6-1 to TRBJ1-5; D is uncertain. Germline V CDR1 and CDR2: MNHNS, SASEGT. The CDR3 contains 13 residues. Here the CDR3 reads CANKADSNQPQQF. As DNA, the CDR3 is TGTGCCAACAAGGCAGATAGCAATCAGCCCCAGCAATTT.

In the case of this clonotype: Given a much more abundant clone one base away, this may be a read error. This chain uses TRBV5-1 with TRBJ1-4; D possibly corresponds to TRBD1 (5 bases). The CDR3 loop spans 15 amino acids. The germline V and J ends were trimmed by 5 bases and 0 bases, with 11 bases remaining between them. In germline, CDR1 is SGHRS, CDR2 YFSETQ. The CDR3 DNA is TGCGCCAGCAGTGGATGGGGGGCAACTAATGAAAAACTGTTTTTT. This gives the protein CASSGWGATNEKLFF.

The table lists this clonotype with a few counts. The gene calls are TRBV5-1 and TRBJ2-3, with 8 positions matching TRBD1. Germline-derived CDR1 and CDR2 are SGHRS and YFSETQ. The CDR3 has 15 amino acids. V was pared by 5 bases and J by 3 bases, with 8 bases of the junction left unmatched. CDR3 bases: TGCGCCAGCAGTTTTGAGGACAGGGTAACAGATACGCAGTATTTT. Its translation: CASSFEDRVTDTQYF.

A note on this clonotype: At one boundary the junction diverges from the germline segment, which might be a read error. V usage is TRBV12-5 and J usage is TRBJ2-1; perhaps TRBD1 as D (5 bases). This CDR3 contains 18 residues. The germline V gene encodes CDR1 LGHNT and CDR2 FRNRAP. CDR3 DNA: TGTGCTAATGGTTTGGTAATAGCAGGGTACTTATCCTACAATGAGCAGTTCTTC. Encoded protein: CANGLVIAGYLSYNEQFF.

This clonotype was detected a few times. A read error may be the cause here, since a much bigger clone is one base away. The conserved phenylalanine or tryptophan is not found at the CDR3 terminus, so this likely reflects a read error. This chain joins TRBV29-1 and TRBJ1-2; TRBD1 aligns across 8 bases. The CDR3 spans 12 residues. Germline lookup yields CDR1 SQVTM and CDR2 ANQGSEA. Losses at the gene ends were 4 bases for V and 6 bases for J; bases not matched to a gene: 4. The CDR3 spells CSVVTGEDGYTS. The CDR3 nucleotides read TGCAGCGTTGTGACAGGGGAGGATGGCTACACCTCC.

Comments on this clonotype: This may come from a read error, since a much larger clone is one base off. Likely a read error: the CDR3 ends without its conserved phenylalanine or tryptophan. This rearrangement joins TRBV19 to TRBJ2-2, with TRBD2 as a possible D gene (5 bases). There are 14 residues in the CDR3. In germline, CDR1 is LNHDA, CDR2 SQIVND (reference sequence). Trimming stripped 3 bases from V and 5 bases from J, with 10 bases between. The CDR3 DNA reads as TGTGCCAGTAGTATTGTACGGAGGACCGGGGAGCTGTTTTAT. This codes for CASSIVRRTGELFY.

J is TRBJ1-1 and V is TRBV11-1; possible D gene TRBD1, 5 bases. CDR3 length equals 13 residues. V lost 5 bases to trimming and J lost 8 bases, with 15 bases between them. Germline V gives CDR1 SGHAT, CDR2 FQDESV (reference sequence). The CDR3 region is CASSHGIGDEAFF. The CDR3 DNA follows: TGTGCCAGCAGCCACGGGATAGGGGACGAAGCTTTCTTT.

The chain joins TRBV6-5 to TRBJ2-3; a possible D gene is TRBD2 (5 bases). Trimming left V 9 bases short and J 2 bases short, with 18 bases between. Germline loops: CDR1 MNHEY, CDR2 SVGAGI. This CDR3 is built from 15 residues. The CDR3 region is CARTFLAGDTDTQYF. The CDR3 nucleotides are TGTGCCAGGACCTTCCTAGCAGGAGACACAGATACGCAGTATTTT.

This clonotype appeared once. The conserved phenylalanine or tryptophan normally closing the CDR3 is absent here, so this likely arose from a read error. The V call is TRBV11-2, the J call TRBJ2-2; no clear D. Germline lookup yields CDR1 SGHAT and CDR2 FQNNGV. The CDR3 covers 15 residues. Between the trimmed V and J ends, which lost 4 bases and 3 bases, there was a span of 12 bases. CDR3 in amino acids: CASSSTWSDTGELFL. The CDR3 DNA follows: TGTGCCAGCAGCTCCACATGGTCCGACACCGGGGAGCTGTTTCTT.

In regard to this clonotype: The CDR3 does not close with the conserved phenylalanine or tryptophan, likely indicating a read error. This rearrangement joins TRBV6-6 to TRBJ1-1, with D possibly TRBD1 on 6 matching bases. The CDR3 is 17 amino acids. CDR1 is MNHNY, CDR2 SVGAGI, per germline (reference sequence). The CDR3 sequence: CDSSPTRGGRVNTEAFL. The DNA of the CDR3 is TGTGACAGCAGTCCGACTAGGGGGGGAAGAGTGAACACTGAAGCTTTCTTA.

Details on this clonotype: A clone one base away is much larger, so this may be a read error. The chain joins TRBV6-6 to TRBJ1-1, with D hard to call. The CDR3 runs 12 residues. The germline V gene encodes CDR1 MNHNY and CDR2 SVGAGI (reference sequence). V was pared by 6 bases and J by 5 bases, with 10 bases between. DNA for the CDR3: TGTGCCAGCAGCCCTCACTGGACTGAAGCTTTCTTT. Its protein is CASSPHWTEAFF.

Points on this clonotype: One end of the junction is discordant with germline, which a read error may explain. The chain uses TRBV5-4 and TRBJ2-1, with TRBD2 identical over 8 bases. Germline V lookup: CDR1 SGHNT, CDR2 YYREEE (reference sequence). CDR3 length: 16 residues. The CDR3 DNA is TGTGCCGGCAGCTGGGAGAGCGGGGGCTACCTTGATGAGCAGTTCTTC. Translated, it gives CAGSWESGGYLDEQFF.

In this sample, this clonotype turned up many times. The chain employs TRBV6-5 and TRBJ1-4; a weak D match, TRBD1 (6 bases). Trimming removed 7 bases from V and 6 bases from J, with 15 bases in between. The CDR3 has 14 amino acids. Germline lookup yields CDR1 MNHEY and CDR2 SVGAGI. The CDR3 sequence: CASKRGAQHEKLFF. The CDR3 region has the DNA TGTGCCAGCAAGCGGGGGGCGCAACATGAAAAACTGTTTTTT.

Notes on this clonotype: Possible read error: a much larger clone is one base away. The rearrangement links TRBV20-1 to TRBJ1-5, with D uncertain. The CDR3 runs 12 residues. The germline CDR1 and CDR2 sequences are DFQATT and SNEGSKA (reference sequence). This CDR3 is CNVGQINQPQHF. CDR3 nucleotide sequence: TGCAATGTCGGCCAAATAAATCAGCCCCAGCATTTT.

Comment on this clonotype: The conserved final phenylalanine or tryptophan is absent from the CDR3, which likely points to a read error. J is TRBJ2-5 and V is TRBV29-1; no definite D call. This CDR3 is 13 amino acids long. V lost 7 bases, J lost 2 bases, and 14 bases lay in between. In germline, CDR1 is SQVTM, CDR2 ANQGSEA. This CDR3 is CSDDKALQETQYL. The DNA for the CDR3 is TGCAGCGATGACAAGGCCCTGCAAGAGACCCAGTACCTC.

The chain uses TRBV28 and TRBJ2-3, with D unclear. CDR1 is MDHEN and CDR2 is SYDVKM in the germline V gene. Trimming removed 4 bases at V and 15 bases at J, with 17 bases between. This CDR3 has 12 residues. The CDR3 DNA reads as TGTGCCAGCAGTTCCGAGATGGATACGAACTATTTT. The encoded protein is CASSSEMDTNYF.